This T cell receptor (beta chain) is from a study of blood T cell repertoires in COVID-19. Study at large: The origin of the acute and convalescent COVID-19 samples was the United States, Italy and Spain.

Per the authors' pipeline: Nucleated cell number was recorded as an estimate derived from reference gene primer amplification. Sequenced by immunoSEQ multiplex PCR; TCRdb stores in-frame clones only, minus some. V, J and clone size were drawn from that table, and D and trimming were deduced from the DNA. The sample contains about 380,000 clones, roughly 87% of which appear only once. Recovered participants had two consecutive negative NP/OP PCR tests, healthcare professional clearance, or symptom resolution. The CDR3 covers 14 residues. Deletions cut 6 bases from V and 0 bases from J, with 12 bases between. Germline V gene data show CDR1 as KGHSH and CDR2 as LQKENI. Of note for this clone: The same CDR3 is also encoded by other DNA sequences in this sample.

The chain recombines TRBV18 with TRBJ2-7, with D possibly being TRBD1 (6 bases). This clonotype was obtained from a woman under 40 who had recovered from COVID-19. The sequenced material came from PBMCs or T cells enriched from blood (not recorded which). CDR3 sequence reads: CASSPDRSSYEQYF. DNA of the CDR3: TGTGCCAGCTCGCCAGACAGGAGCTCCTACGAGCAGTACTTC.